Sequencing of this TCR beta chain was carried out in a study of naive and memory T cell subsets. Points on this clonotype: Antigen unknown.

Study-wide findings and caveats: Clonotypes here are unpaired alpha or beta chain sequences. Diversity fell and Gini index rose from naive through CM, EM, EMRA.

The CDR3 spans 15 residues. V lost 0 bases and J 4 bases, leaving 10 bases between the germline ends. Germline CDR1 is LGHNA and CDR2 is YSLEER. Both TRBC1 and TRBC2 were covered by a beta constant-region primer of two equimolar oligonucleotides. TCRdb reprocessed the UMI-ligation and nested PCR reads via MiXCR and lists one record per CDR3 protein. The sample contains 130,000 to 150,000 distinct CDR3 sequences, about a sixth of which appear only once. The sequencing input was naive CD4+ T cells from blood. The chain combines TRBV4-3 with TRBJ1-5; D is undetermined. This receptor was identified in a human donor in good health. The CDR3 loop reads CASSQDSENNQPQHF. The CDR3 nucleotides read TGCGCCAGCAGCCAAGATTCCGAGAATAATCAGCCCCAGCATTTT.